This is a list of T cell receptor beta chains from one sample in a study of regulatory T cells in long-lasting Graves disease. TCRdb independently ran MiXCR on the multiplex PCR reads; one entry per CDR3 protein. Among 550,000 or so distinct CDR3 sequences, around 12% were seen once, and the ten largest hold 7.5% to 9%. This sample was shared with a second study, whose subject was T cells in Graves' hyperthyroidism and ophthalmopathy.

The sample here was peripheral blood mononuclear cells (PBMCs), taken at new diagnosis, from a patient treated with antithyroid drugs. Source of these receptors: a woman in her 30s with Graves disease. The CDR3 runs from the conserved cysteine through the conserved F or W. The D gene is left open where the match is weak.

>TRBV6-9|TRBD2
CASSYEAGGGNEQFF
>TRBV9|-
CASSVEAASTDTQYF
>TRBV20-1|-
CSARRDRVGLARTYNEQFF
>TRBV10-3|TRBD1
CAITATGQGTGELFF
>TRBV20-1|-
CSATTVSNQPQHF
>TRBV6-2/TRBV6-3|TRBD1
CATRDRGPGELVF
>TRBV10-2|-
CASSRGSSGPDTQYF
>TRBV7-9|TRBD2
CASYWLADYNEQFF
>TRBV7-9|-
CASSSSSNSPLHF
>TRBV6-1|-
CASSNLGRGGAAEAFF
>TRBV29-1|-
CSVRKDEDQETQYF
>TRBV20-1|TRBD2
CSAGLAGRWNEQFF
>TRBV6-2/TRBV6-3|-
CASSFASFTSSYNEQFF
>TRBV29-1|-
CSVEAVRGGRRSSEQYF
>TRBV29-1|-
CSVAPWGGANTEAFF
>TRBV7-8|TRBD1
CASVRDRGHYEQYF
>TRBV20-1|-
CSARAPGAQYF
>TRBV20-1|-
CSARDFQDGYTF
>TRBV11-2|-
CASSLAGQQQFF
>TRBV11-1|TRBD2
CASSPRTSGTQRNEQFF
>TRBV5-1|-
CASSLDRLNTGELFF
>TRBV6-1|TRBD2
CASTGSGRALNEQFF
>TRBV27|TRBD1
CASSLLRAGQGAYEQYF
>TRBV28|-
CASNGGTGANVLTF
>TRBV28|-
CASLQGVIGEKLFF
>TRBV19|-
CATSQPPDYGYTF
>TRBV7-9|-
CASSISLGAGGEKLFF
>TRBV5-4|TRBD1
CASSYRDRAYNEQFF
>TRBV18|-
CASSPGVSNYGYTF
>TRBV7-9|TRBD1
CASSSDRLEAFF
>TRBV7-3|-
CASSLYLGAEAFF
>TRBV7-9|TRBD1
CASSHGAGTGGGRNGYTF
>TRBV5-1|TRBD2
CASSSGLNYNEQFF
>TRBV28|-
CASSPRPSNEKLFF
>TRBV29-1|-
CSVGSAGSYEQYF
>TRBV19|-
CASSIVPGHEQYF
>TRBV7-9|-
CASSLEGEVQPQHF
>TRBV5-1|-
CASSLGFPGQTNTEAFF
>TRBV7-2|-
CASSLATSGNYGYTF
>TRBV29-1|-
CSVEEWSGRGGYTF
>TRBV10-3|TRBD1
CAISPRDRNYEQYF
>TRBV13|-
CASSVRRTGHQETQYF
>TRBV11-2|-
CASTPREFVRSEQFF
>TRBV5-4|-
CASSLEEFTEAFF